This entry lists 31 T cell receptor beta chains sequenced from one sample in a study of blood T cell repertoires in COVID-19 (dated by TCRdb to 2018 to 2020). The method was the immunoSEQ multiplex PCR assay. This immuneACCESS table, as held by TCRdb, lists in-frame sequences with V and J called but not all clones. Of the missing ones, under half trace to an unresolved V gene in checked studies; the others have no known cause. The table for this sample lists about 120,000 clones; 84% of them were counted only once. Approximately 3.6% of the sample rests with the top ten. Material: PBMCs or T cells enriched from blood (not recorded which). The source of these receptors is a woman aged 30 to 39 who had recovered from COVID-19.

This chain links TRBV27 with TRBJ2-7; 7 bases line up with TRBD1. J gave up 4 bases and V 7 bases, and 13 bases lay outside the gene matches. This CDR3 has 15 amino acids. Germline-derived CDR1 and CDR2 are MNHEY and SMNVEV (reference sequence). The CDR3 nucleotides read TGTGCCAGCACCTACCCGTGGACGGGACAGTACGAGCAGTACTTC. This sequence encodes CASTYPWTGQYEQYF.

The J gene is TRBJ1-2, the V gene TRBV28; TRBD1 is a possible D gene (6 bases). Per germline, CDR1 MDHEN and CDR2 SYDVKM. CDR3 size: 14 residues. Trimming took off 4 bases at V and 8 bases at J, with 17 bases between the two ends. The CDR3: CASSSTGLSGGYTF. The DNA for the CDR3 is TGTGCCAGCAGTTCAACAGGGCTCTCCGGCGGCTACACCTTC.

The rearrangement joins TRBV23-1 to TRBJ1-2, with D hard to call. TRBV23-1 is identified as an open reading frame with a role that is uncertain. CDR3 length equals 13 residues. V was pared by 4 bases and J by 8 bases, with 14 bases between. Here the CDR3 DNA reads TGCGCCAGCAGTCGATCGTGGCGGATGGGCTACACCTTC. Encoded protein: CASSRSWRMGYTF.

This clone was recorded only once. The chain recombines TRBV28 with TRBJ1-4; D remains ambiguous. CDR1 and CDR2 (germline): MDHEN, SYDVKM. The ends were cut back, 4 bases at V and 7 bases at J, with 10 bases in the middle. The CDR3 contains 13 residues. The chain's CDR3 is CASSSGLTEKLFF. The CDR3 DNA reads TGTGCCAGCAGTTCAGGTCTGACTGAAAAACTGTTTTTT.

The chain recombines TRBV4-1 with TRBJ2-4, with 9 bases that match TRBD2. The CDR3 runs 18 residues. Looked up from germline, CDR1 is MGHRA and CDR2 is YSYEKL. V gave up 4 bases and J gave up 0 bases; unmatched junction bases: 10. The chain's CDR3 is CASSLGASSGIAKNIQYF. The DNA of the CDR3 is TGCGCCAGCAGCCTGGGTGCTTCTAGCGGGATAGCCAAAAACATTCAGTACTTC.

The CDR3 DNA reads TGTGCCAGTAGTACGAGGACAGGGCAGTTTTTCGAGCAGTACTTC. It translates to CASSTRTGQFFEQYF. V and J are TRBV19 and TRBJ2-7; 8 bases align to TRBD1. The junction had 11 bases not matched to a gene; V was cut back by 4 bases and J by 6 bases. This CDR3 has 15 residues. The V gene's germline CDR1 is LNHDA and CDR2 SQIVND (reference sequence).

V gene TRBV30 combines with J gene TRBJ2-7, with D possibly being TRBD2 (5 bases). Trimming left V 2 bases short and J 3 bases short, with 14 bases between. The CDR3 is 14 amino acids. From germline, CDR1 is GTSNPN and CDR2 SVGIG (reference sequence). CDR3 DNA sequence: TGTGCCTGGAGTAAGGGTCGCCGGGACTACGAGCAGTACTTC. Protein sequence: CAWSKGRRDYEQYF.

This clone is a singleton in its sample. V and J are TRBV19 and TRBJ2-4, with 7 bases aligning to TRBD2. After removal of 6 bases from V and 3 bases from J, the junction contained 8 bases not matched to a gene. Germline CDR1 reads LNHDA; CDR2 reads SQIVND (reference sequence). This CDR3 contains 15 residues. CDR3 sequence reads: CASSGTSAVKNIQYF. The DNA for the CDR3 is TGTGCCAGTAGCGGAACTAGCGCGGTCAAAAACATTCAGTACTTC.

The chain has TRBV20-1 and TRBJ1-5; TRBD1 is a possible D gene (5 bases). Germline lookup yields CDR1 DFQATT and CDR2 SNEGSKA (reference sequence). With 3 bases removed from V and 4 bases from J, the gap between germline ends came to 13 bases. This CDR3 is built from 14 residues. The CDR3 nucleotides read TGCAGTGCTAGTCGCGGGACTCTAAATCAGCCCCAGCATTTT. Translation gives CSASRGTLNQPQHF.

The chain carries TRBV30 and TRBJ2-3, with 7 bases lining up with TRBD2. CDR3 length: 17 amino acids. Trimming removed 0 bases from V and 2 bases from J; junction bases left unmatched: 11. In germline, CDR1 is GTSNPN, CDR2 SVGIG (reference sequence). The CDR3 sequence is CAWSVQLASGPTDTQYF. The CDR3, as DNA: TGTGCCTGGAGTGTACAATTGGCTAGCGGACCCACAGATACGCAGTATTTT.

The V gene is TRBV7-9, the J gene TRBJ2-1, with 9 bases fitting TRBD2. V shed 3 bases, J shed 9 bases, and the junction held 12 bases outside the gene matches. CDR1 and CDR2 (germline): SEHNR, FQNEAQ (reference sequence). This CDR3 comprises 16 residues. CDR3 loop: CASSLELGLANIEQFF. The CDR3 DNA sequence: TGTGCCAGCAGCTTGGAACTGGGACTAGCCAACATTGAGCAGTTCTTC.

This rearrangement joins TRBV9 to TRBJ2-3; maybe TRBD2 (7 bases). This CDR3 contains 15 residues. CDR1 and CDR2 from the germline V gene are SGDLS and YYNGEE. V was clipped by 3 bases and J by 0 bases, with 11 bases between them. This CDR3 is CASSEGGASTDTQYF. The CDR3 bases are TGTGCCAGCAGCGAAGGGGGGGCGAGCACAGATACGCAGTATTTT.

The CDR3 spells CASSFTGATNEKLFF. CDR3 sequence (DNA): TGTGCCAGTAGTTTCACAGGGGCAACTAATGAAAAACTGTTTTTT. V gene TRBV19 combines with J gene TRBJ1-4; 7 bases are a match to TRBD1. Germline V lookup: CDR1 LNHDA, CDR2 SQIVND (reference sequence). The CDR3 runs 15 residues. The V and J ends lost 5 bases and 0 bases, in that order; junction bases with no gene match: 3. The full variable domain, completed using reference TRBV19 and TRBJ1-4, is DGGITQSPKYLFRKEGQNVTLSCEQNLNHDAMYWYRQDPGQGLRLIYYSQIVNDFQKGDIAEGYSVSREKKESFPLTVTSAQKNPTAFYLCASSFTGATNEKLFFGSGTQLSVL.

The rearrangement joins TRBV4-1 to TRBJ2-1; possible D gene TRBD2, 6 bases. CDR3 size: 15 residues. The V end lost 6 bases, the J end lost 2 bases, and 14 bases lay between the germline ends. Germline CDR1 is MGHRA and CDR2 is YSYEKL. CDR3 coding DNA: TGCGCCAGCAGGAGACGGGAGATCGCCTACAATGAGCAGTTCTTC. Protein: CASRRREIAYNEQFF.

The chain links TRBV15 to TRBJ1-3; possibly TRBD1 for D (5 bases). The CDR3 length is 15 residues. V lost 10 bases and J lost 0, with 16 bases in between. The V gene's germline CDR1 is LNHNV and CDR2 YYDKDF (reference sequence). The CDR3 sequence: CAIAPGDSSGNTIYF. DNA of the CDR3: TGTGCCATCGCACCAGGAGACAGCTCTGGAAACACCATATATTTT.

The CDR3 spells CASSSQGQGIIQYNSPLHF. CDR3 coding DNA: TGTGCCAGCAGTTCCCAGGGACAGGGAATTATCCAATATAATTCACCCCTCCACTTT. The chain employs TRBV28 and TRBJ1-6; TRBD1 agrees at 9 bases. The CDR3 is 19 residues long. The germline gives CDR1 MDHEN, CDR2 SYDVKM. V lost 4 bases and J lost 4; bases outside the gene matches: 14.

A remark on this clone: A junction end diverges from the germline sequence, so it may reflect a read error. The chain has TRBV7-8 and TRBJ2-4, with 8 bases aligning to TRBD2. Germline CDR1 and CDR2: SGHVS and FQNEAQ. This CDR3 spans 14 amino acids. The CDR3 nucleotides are TGTGCCAGCAGCTTAGCTCGATTAGCGGGACCCCTAGACTTC. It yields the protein CASSLARLAGPLDF. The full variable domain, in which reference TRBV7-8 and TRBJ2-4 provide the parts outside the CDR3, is GAGVSQSPRYKVAKRGQDVALRCDPISGHVSLFWYQQALGQGPEFLTYFQNEAQLDKSGLPSDRFFAERPEGSVSTLKIQRTQQEDSAVYLCASSLARLAGPLDFGAGTRLSVL.

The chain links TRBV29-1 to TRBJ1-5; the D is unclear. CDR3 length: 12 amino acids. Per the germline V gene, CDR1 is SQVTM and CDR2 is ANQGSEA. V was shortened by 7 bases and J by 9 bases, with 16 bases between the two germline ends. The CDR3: CSAGERKGPQHF. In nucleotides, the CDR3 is TGCAGCGCTGGGGAGCGAAAGGGGCCCCAGCATTTT.

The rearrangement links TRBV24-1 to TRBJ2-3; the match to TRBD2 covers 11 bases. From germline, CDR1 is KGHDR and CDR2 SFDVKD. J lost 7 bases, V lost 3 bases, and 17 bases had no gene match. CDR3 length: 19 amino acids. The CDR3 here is CATSDRLGPASGGTNTQYF. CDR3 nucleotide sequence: TGTGCCACCAGTGATCGTCTGGGGCCGGCTAGCGGGGGGACAAATACGCAGTATTTT.

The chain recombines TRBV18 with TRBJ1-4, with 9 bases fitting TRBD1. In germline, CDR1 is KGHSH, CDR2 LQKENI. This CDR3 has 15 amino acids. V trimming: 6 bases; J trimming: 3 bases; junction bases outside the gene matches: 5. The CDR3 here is CASSQGTGPNEKLFF. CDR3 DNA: TGTGCCAGCTCCCAAGGGACAGGGCCTAATGAAAAACTGTTTTTT. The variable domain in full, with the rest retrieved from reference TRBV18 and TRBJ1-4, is NAGVMQNPRHLVRRRGQEARLRCSPMKGHSHVYWYRQLPEEGLKFMVYLQKENIIDESGMPKERFSAEFPKEGPSILRIQQVVRGDSAAYFCASSQGTGPNEKLFFGSGTQLSVL.

The CDR3 sequence is CASSPYSGGSTGELFF. In DNA form, the CDR3 reads TGCGCCAGCAGCCCGTACTCTGGCGGGAGCACCGGGGAGCTGTTTTTT. This chain links TRBV5-1 with TRBJ2-2; 7 bases agree with TRBD2. V shed 4 bases, J shed 4 bases, and the junction held 10 bases outside the gene matches. This CDR3 comprises 16 residues. Germline V gene sequence: CDR1 SGHRS, CDR2 YFSETQ.

CDR3 amino acids: CASSQDMGVHRGNTEAFF. The CDR3 DNA reads as TGTGCCAGCAGCCAAGACATGGGAGTTCACAGGGGGAACACTGAAGCTTTCTTT. The chain uses TRBV4-2 and TRBJ1-1, with TRBD1 matching over 7 bases. The CDR3 runs to 18 residues. The junction had 11 bases not matched to a gene; V was cut back by 0 bases and J by 1 base. The germline CDR1 and CDR2 sequences are LGHNA and YNFKEQ.

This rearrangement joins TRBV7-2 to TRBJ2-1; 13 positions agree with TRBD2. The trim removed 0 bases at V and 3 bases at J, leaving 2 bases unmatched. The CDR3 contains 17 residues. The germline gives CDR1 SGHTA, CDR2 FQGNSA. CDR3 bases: TGTGCCAGCAGCTTAGCGCGGACTAGCGGGAGCTACAATGAGCAGTTCTTC. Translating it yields CASSLARTSGSYNEQFF.

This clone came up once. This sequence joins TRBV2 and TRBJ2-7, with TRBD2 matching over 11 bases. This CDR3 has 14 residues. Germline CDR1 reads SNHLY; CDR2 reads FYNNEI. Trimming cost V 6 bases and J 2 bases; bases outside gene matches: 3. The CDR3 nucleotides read TGTGCCAGCAGGCTACTAGCGGGGGCCTACGAGCAGTACTTC. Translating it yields CASRLLAGAYEQYF.

Here the CDR3 DNA reads TGCGCCAGCAGCTTGGCCGGGGAGAGGAACTATGGCTACACCTTC. It yields the protein CASSLAGERNYGYTF. The V gene is TRBV5-1, the J gene TRBJ1-2; D gene uncertain. The V end was cut by 0 bases, the J end by 2 bases, with 11 bases between. This CDR3 has 15 amino acids. Germline loops: CDR1 SGHRS, CDR2 YFSETQ.

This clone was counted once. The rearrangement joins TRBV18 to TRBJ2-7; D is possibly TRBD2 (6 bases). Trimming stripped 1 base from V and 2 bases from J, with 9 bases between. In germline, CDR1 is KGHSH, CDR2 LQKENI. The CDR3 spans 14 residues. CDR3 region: CASSPRDLTYEQYF. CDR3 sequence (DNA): TGTGCCAGCTCACCACGGGACTTAACCTACGAGCAGTACTTC.

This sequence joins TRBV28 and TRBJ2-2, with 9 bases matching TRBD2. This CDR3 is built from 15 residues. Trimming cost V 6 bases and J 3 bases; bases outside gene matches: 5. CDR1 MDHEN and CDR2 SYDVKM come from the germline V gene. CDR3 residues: CASSSGRKYTGELFF. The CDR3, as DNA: TGTGCCAGCAGCAGCGGGAGGAAGTACACCGGGGAGCTGTTTTTT.

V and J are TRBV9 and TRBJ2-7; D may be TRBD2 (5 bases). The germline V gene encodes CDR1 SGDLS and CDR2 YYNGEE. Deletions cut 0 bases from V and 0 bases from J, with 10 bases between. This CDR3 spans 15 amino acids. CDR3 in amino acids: CASSVGGFSSYEQYF. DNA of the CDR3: TGTGCCAGCAGCGTAGGAGGGTTTAGCTCCTACGAGCAGTACTTC. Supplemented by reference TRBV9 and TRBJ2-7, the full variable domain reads DSGVTQTPKHLITATGQRVTLRCSPRSGDLSVYWYQQSLDQGLQFLIQYYNGEERAKGNILERFSAQQFPDLHSELNLSSLELGDSALYFCASSVGGFSSYEQYFGPGTRLTVT.

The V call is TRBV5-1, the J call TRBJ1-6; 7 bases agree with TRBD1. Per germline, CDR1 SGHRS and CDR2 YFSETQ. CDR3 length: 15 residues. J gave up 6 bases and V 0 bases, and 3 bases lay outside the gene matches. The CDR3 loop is CASSLGQGGNSPLHF. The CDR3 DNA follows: TGCGCCAGCAGCTTGGGGCAGGGGGGTAATTCACCCCTCCACTTT. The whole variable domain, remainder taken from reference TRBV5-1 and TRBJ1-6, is KAGVTQTPRYLIKTRGQQVTLSCSPISGHRSVSWYQQTPGQGLQFLFEYFSETQRNKGNFPGRFSGRQFSNSRSEMNVSTLELGDSALYLCASSLGQGGNSPLHFGNGTRLTVT.

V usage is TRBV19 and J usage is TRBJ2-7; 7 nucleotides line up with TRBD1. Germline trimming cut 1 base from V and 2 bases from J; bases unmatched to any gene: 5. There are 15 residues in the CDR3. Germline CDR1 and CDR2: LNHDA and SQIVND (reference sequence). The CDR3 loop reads CASSIGEGAAYEQYF. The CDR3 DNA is TGTGCCAGTAGTATAGGCGAGGGGGCGGCCTACGAGCAGTACTTC.

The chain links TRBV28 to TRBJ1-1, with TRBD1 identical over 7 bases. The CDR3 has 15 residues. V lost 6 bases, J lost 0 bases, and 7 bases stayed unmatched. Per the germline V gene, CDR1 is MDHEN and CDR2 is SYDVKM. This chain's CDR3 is CASRGRGILNTEAFF. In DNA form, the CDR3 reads TGTGCCAGCAGAGGCAGGGGGATCCTGAACACTGAAGCTTTCTTT.